A selection of T cell receptor beta chains follows, all from one sample in a study of blood T cells in healthy people across ages. TCRdb redid the calling of the 5' RACE reads with MiXCR, one entry per CDR3 protein. The sample consists of over 950,000 distinct CDR3 sequences, under 40% of them appearing once. The material sequenced was blood. All receptors come from a man between 18 and 29 years old in good health. Both conserved end residues are part of each CDR3. Clone size is not always given. Where it is, it says once, few, many or a class for expanded clones.

TRBV9,TRBJ1-1,-,CASSVNRDRGTNTEAFF
TRBV20-1,TRBJ1-1,-,CSARKTGQTEAFF
TRBV20-1,TRBJ2-3,-,CSASLSGADLFTDTQYF
TRBV4-2,TRBJ1-1,-,CASSQDGAGGATEAFF
TRBV12-3/TRBV12-4,TRBJ2-6,once,CASRLDTAGVLTF
TRBV5-1,TRBJ1-6,-,CASSPRTGASGESPLHF
TRBV12-3/TRBV12-4,TRBJ1-5,-,CASSLAGTGPNQPQHF
TRBV5-1,TRBJ2-5,-,CASSVGQGGFGEQYF
TRBV5-1,TRBJ1-2,-,CASSSGSGSQANYGYTF
TRBV2,TRBJ1-5,-,CASSGQGASNQPQHF
TRBV6-6,TRBJ1-1,-,CASSQTRGTEAFF
TRBV6-6,TRBJ1-2,-,CASSPVSCGGYTF
TRBV12-3/TRBV12-4,TRBJ1-2,-,CASSSFSTARLCGYTF
TRBV9,TRBJ1-1,-,CASSFLTGGSTEAFF
TRBV2,TRBJ2-3,-,CASSDNRPYSDTQYF
TRBV12-3/TRBV12-4,TRBJ2-7,few,CASSDRSYEQYF
TRBV9,TRBJ2-1,-,CASSPRGLMYNEQFF
TRBV11-2,TRBJ2-5,once,CASSLFVARQTQYF
TRBV9,TRBJ2-1,-,CASSEGEGLKYNEQFF
TRBV12-3/TRBV12-4,TRBJ1-1,few,CASSSPGATHEAFF
TRBV4-3,TRBJ1-2,-,CASSQDSGINGGYTF
TRBV4-3,TRBJ1-1,-,CASSHAGTGSEAFF
TRBV25-1,TRBJ2-3,-,CAGMRIDTQYF
TRBV2,TRBJ1-1,-,CASRGTGNVAEAFF
TRBV12-3/TRBV12-4,TRBJ1-1,many,CASSPRTGVNTEAFF
TRBV9,TRBJ2-1,few,CASSVGLSGGGGNNEQFF
TRBV19,TRBJ1-2,-,CASSIQGSIAGYTF
TRBV12-3/TRBV12-4,TRBJ2-3,-,CASSTSGASDTQYF
TRBV9,TRBJ2-3,-,CASSASEGTRGTDTQYF
TRBV7-9,TRBJ1-1,many,CASSSEVNEAFF
TRBV27,TRBJ1-6,few,CASSLSVRGTGDNSPLHF
TRBV27,TRBJ1-1,-,CASSLGDRSYEAFF
TRBV4-2,TRBJ2-1,-,CASSPEVNYDEQFF
TRBV7-6,TRBJ2-5,few,CASSFMWGPQETQYF
TRBV4-3,TRBJ2-1,few,CASSQVVAGARNEQFF
TRBV7-9,TRBJ1-2,few,CASSTPPGIYGYTF
TRBV6-6,TRBJ1-4,few,CASSYEGFQGEKLFF
TRBV9,TRBJ2-2,-,CASSARDHGTGELFF
TRBV30,TRBJ1-2,few,CAWSNGEGYGYTF
TRBV7-9,TRBJ2-1,-,CASSLGTSGDFDEQFF
TRBV20-1,TRBJ2-5,-,CSALVGTKETQYF
TRBV18,TRBJ2-7,few,CASSPPSTGVYYEQYF
TRBV6-2/TRBV6-3,TRBJ2-6,few,CASMITSSGANVLTF
TRBV28,TRBJ1-6,-,CASRPGTGGSPLHF